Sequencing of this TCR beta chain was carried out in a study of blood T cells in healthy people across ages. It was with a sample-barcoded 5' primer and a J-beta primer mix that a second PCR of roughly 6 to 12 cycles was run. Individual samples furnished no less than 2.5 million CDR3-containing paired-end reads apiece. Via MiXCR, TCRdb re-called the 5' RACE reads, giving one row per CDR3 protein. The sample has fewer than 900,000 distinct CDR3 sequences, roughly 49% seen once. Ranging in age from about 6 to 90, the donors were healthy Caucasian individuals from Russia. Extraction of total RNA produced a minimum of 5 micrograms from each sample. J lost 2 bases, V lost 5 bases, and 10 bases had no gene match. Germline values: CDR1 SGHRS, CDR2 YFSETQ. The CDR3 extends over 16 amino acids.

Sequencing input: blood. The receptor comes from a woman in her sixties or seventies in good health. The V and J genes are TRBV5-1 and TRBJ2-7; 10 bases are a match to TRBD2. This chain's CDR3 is CASSSSGRGATYEQYF. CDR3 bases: TGCGCCAGCAGTTCTAGCGGGAGAGGGGCTACCTACGAGCAGTACTTC. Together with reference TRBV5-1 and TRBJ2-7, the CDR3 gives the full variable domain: KAGVTQTPRYLIKTRGQQVTLSCSPISGHRSVSWYQQTPGQGLQFLFEYFSETQRNKGNFPGRFSGRQFSNSRSEMNVSTLELGDSALYLCASSSSGRGATYEQYFGPGTRLTVT.